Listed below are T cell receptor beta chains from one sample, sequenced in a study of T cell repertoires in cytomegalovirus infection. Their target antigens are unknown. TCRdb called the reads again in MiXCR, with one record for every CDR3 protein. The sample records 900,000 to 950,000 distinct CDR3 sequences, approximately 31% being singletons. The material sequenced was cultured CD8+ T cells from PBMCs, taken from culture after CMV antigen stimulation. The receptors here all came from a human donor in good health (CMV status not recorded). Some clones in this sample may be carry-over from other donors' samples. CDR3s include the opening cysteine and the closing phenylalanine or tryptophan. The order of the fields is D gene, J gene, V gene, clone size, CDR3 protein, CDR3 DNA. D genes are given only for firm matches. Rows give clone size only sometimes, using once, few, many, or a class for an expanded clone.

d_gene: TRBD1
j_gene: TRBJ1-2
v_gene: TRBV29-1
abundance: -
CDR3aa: CSVQGAGSYGYTF
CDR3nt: TGCAGCGTTCAGGGGGCTGGATCCTATGGCTACACCTTC

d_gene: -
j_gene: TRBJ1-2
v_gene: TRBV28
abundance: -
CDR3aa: CASSFEALPGSYTF
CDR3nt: TGTGCCAGCAGTTTCGAGGCCTTGCCTGGAAGCTACACCTTC

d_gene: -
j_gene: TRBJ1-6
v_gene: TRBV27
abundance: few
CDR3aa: CATHGGTYNSPLHF
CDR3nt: TGTGCCACCCATGGGGGAACTTATAATTCACCCCTCCACTTT

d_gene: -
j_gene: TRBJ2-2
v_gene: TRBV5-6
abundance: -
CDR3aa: CASSLDWGRGLPNTGELFF
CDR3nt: TGTGCCAGCAGCTTGGATTGGGGCAGGGGACTACCGAACACCGGGGAGCTGTTTTTT

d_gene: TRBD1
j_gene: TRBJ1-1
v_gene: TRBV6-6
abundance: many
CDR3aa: CASSYQKGTGPMNTEAFF
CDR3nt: TGTGCCAGCAGTTACCAGAAAGGGACAGGGCCGATGAACACTGAAGCTTTCTTT

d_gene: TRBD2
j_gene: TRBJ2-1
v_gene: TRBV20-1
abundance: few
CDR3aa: CSATSTSGGANEQFF
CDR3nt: TGCAGTGCTACCTCAACTAGCGGGGGGGCGAATGAGCAGTTCTTC

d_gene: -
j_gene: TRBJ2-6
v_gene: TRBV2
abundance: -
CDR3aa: CASSEHRGVLTSGANVLTF
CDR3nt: TGTGCCAGCAGTGAACATCGTGGGGTTCTCACATCTGGGGCCAACGTCCTGACTTTC

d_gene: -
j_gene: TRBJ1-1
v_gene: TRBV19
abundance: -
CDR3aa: CASSTFLEGNTEAFF
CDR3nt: TGTGCCAGTAGTACCTTCTTGGAAGGGAACACTGAAGCTTTCTTT

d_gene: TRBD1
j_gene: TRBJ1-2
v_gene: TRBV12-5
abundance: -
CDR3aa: CASGSSWDRVNYGYTF
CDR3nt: TGTGCTAGTGGTTCCAGTTGGGACAGGGTGAACTATGGCTACACCTTC

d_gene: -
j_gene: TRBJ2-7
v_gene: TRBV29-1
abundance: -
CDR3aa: CSVLRGPYEQYF
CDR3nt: TGCAGCGTGCTCCGGGGGCCCTACGAGCAGTACTTC

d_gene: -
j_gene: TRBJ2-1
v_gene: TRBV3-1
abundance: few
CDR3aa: CASSRRGGSTYNEQFF
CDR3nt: TGTGCCAGCAGCCGAAGGGGTGGGAGCACCTACAATGAGCAGTTCTTC

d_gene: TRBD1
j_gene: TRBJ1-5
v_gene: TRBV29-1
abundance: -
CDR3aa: CSVKQKRDRGLSNQPQHF
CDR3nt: TGCAGCGTTAAGCAAAAGAGGGACAGGGGTTTGAGTAATCAGCCCCAGCATTTT

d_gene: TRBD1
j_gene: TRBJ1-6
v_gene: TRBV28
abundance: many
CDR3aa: CASSLMDRGLPWGSYNSPLHF
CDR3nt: TGTGCCAGCAGTTTAATGGACAGGGGGCTCCCATGGGGCTCCTATAATTCACCCCTCCACTTT

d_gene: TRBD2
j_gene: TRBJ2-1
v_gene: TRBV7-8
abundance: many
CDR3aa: CASSLGRSGGLYNEQFF
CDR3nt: TGTGCCAGCAGCTTAGGTAGGAGCGGGGGACTCTACAATGAGCAGTTCTTC

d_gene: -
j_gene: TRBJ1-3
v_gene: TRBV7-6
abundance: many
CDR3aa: CASSFDWSSGNTIYF
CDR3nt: TGTGCCAGCAGCTTTGACTGGAGCTCTGGAAACACCATATATTTT

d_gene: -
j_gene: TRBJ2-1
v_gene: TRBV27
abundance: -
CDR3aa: CASSFQLVGNEQFF
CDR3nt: TGTGCCAGCAGTTTCCAGTTGGTGGGCAATGAGCAGTTCTTC

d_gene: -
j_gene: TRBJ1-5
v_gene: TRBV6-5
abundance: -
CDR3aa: CASSYGTLGPQHF
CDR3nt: TGTGCCAGCAGCTACGGGACCCTCGGGCCCCAGCATTTT

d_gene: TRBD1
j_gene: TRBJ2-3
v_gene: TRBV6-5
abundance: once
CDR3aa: CASSRTGYADTQYF
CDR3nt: TGTGCCAGCAGCCGGACAGGGTATGCAGATACGCAGTATTTT

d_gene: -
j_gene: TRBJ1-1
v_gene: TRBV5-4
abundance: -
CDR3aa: CASSSRPLGDTEAFF
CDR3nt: TGTGCCAGCAGCTCGAGGCCACTTGGGGACACTGAAGCTTTCTTT